This T cell receptor (beta chain) was captured in a study of blood T cell repertoires in COVID-19. Overall study: Samples taken during acute and convalescent COVID-19 were collected in the United States, Italy and Spain. PBMCs, B-cell-depleted T cells, or T cells provided the cDNA or gDNA that made up the material.

Original data processing: By means of reference gene primer amplification, nucleated cell counts were estimated. Generated by immunoSEQ multiplex PCR, the TCRdb table keeps only in-frame clones and is missing some. V and J calls and clone size are those listed in that table; D and trimming were worked out from the DNA. There are tens of thousands of clones in the sample; approximately 85% occur only once, and under 6% lies in the top ten. CDR1 is SGHTA, CDR2 FQGNSA, per germline. The CDR3 runs 14 residues. Trimming stripped 5 bases from V and 3 bases from J, with 14 bases between. This clonotype was obtained from a man older than 75 with acute or convalescent COVID-19. The chain couples TRBV7-2 to TRBJ2-7, with TRBD1 as a possible D gene (5 bases). The sequenced material came from peripheral blood. The CDR3 coding sequence is TGTGCCAGCAGCCCTAACACAGGATACTACGAGCAGTACTTC. This encodes CASSPNTGYYEQYF.